This T cell receptor beta chain was recorded in a study of shared clonotypes between healthy human individuals. Method: immunoSEQ multiplex PCR; TCRdb's copy keeps in-frame clones and lacks some. This sample has 730,000 or so clones, with 60% to 80% found just once. The study, taken as a whole, reports: Unshared clonotypes carried lower generation probabilities than those common to all four donors. Naive subsets generally exceeded memory subsets in estimated richness.

Comments on this clone: The antigen is undetermined.

CDR1 and CDR2 from the germline V gene are SGHNT and YYREEE (reference sequence). This CDR3 comprises 15 residues. Trimming took 4 bases from V and 2 from J, leaving 15 bases between them. The chain carries TRBV5-4 and TRBJ2-5; D possibly corresponds to TRBD1 (6 bases). This TCR was recovered from a woman in her twenties or thirties in good health. Sequenced material: memory CD4+ T cells sorted from blood. Subset specified: CD45RA-negative fraction. The CDR3 is CASSPQGQQQETQYF. The DNA for the CDR3 is TGTGCCAGCAGCCCGCAGGGGCAACAACAAGAGACCCAGTACTTC.